This T cell receptor (beta chain) appears in the sequencing data of a study of cytomegalovirus exposure and HLA in healthy donors. Note on this clone: Its antigen is not identified.

This CDR3 contains 14 residues. Trimming shortened V by 6 bases and J by 4 bases, and 13 bases separated the two germline ends. The germline gives CDR1 SGHAT, CDR2 FQNNGV. The donors were in the roughly 120-subject validation cohort; that cohort was separate from the roughly 700-subject first cohort. Study conclusions and caveats: Confirmation in vitro established that a few CMV-associated chains were specific for CMV antigens. That first-cohort TCR clusters tended to co-occur in the 90 to 150 validation repertoires was found in a later analysis.

The table came from immunoSEQ multiplex PCR; TCRdb's copy has only in-frame clones and leaves some out. The sample comprises around 100,000 clones, about 95% of which are singletons, and 0.89% rests with the top ten. The sequenced sample consisted of PBMCs. The clonotype comes from a woman aged 18-29 years in good health and CMV-seronegative. The chain combines TRBV11-2 with TRBJ1-5; D might be TRBD1 (6 bases). The CDR3 bases are TGTGCCAGCAGTTACGGGACAAAAAATCAGCCCCAGCATTTT. It specifies CASSYGTKNQPQHF.